These 26 T cell receptor beta chains share one sample of origin, sequenced in a study of blood T cell repertoires in COVID-19 (dated by TCRdb to about 2020). Library generation was performed with the immunoSEQ multiplex PCR assay. TCRdb re-hosts the immuneACCESS table, in-frame sequences only. Its copies lack some clones; in the studies checked, an unresolved V gene accounts for under half of them, and the cause for the rest is not known. The sample table lists 150,000 to 200,000 clones, 85% of them with a count of one. In total, the top ten clones hold around 1.1% of the sample. Material for sequencing was peripheral blood. These receptors all come from a middle-aged man with acute or convalescent COVID-19.

CDR3 residues: CASSLEAVSYNEQFF. In DNA, the CDR3 is TGCGCCAGCAGCTTGGAGGCGGTCTCCTACAATGAGCAGTTCTTC. This chain links TRBV5-1 with TRBJ2-1; D gene uncertain. The CDR3 sequence is 15 residues long. Germline assignment: CDR1 SGHRS and CDR2 YFSETQ. The V end lost 0 bases, the J end lost 0 bases, and 7 bases lay between the germline ends.

J is TRBJ2-1 and V is TRBV19; 11 bases agree with TRBD2. Germline lookup yields CDR1 LNHDA and CDR2 SQIVND (reference sequence). Trimming cost V 3 bases and J 8 bases; bases outside gene matches: 9. The length of the CDR3 is 16 residues. CDR3 in DNA: TGTGCCAGTAGTATCGCGACTAGCGGGGTAACGGATGAGCAGTTCTTC. Its protein is CASSIATSGVTDEQFF.

The gene calls are TRBV7-9 and TRBJ1-4; the match to TRBD1 covers 8 bases. Trimming cost V 5 bases and J 1 base; bases outside gene matches: 3. Germline CDR1 is SEHNR and CDR2 is FQNEAQ (reference sequence). This CDR3 region has 15 residues. In nucleotides, the CDR3 is TGTGCCAGCAGCGAAGGACAGGGAACTAATGAAAAACTGTTTTTT. Its protein product is CASSEGQGTNEKLFF.

The V gene is TRBV28, the J gene TRBJ1-4, with D hard to call. Trimming shortened V by 4 bases and J by 7 bases, and 7 bases separated the two germline ends. This CDR3 contains 12 residues. Germline CDR1 and CDR2: MDHEN and SYDVKM. The CDR3 protein is CASSSESEKLFF. In DNA form, the CDR3 reads TGTGCCAGCAGTTCCGAGTCTGAAAAACTGTTTTTT.

This sequence joins TRBV11-1 and TRBJ2-3, with 7 bases matching TRBD1. The V segment lost 1 base and the J segment 4 bases; nucleotides outside the gene matches: 2. This CDR3 comprises 14 residues. The germline V gene encodes CDR1 SGHAT and CDR2 FQDESV (reference sequence). In nucleotides, the CDR3 is TGTGCCAGCAGCTTAGACAGGGGACCAGATACGCAGTATTTT. Encoded protein: CASSLDRGPDTQYF.

This chain links TRBV3-1 (or the pseudogene TRBV3-2) with TRBJ2-1; 11 bases align to TRBD2. Germline lookup yields CDR1 LGHDT and CDR2 YNNKEL (reference sequence). The V gene end was trimmed by 0 bases and the J gene end by 6 bases; junction bases not matched to a gene: 10. The length of the CDR3 is 18 residues. CDR3 sequence: CASSQDRGLAGGGNEQFF. The CDR3 DNA follows: TGTGCCAGCAGCCAAGATAGAGGGCTAGCGGGGGGAGGCAATGAGCAGTTCTTC.

The V call is TRBV6-5, the J call TRBJ1-6; weak D call: TRBD1 (5 bases). Germline assignment: CDR1 MNHEY and CDR2 SVGAGI. The CDR3 is 14 amino acids. The V and J ends lost 2 bases and 8 bases respectively, with 10 bases between them. The CDR3 DNA reads TGTGCCAGCAGTTACAGGGGTAGGGATTCACCCCTCCACTTT. Its protein product is CASSYRGRDSPLHF.

This chain links TRBV7-2 with TRBJ1-3, with a tentative D call TRBD1 (6 bases). The CDR3 covers 16 residues. Trimming pared 5 bases from V and 4 bases from J, leaving 18 bases between. Germline V gene data show CDR1 as SGHTA and CDR2 as FQGNSA. The CDR3 sequence: CASSVDRPLRGNTIYF. CDR3 nucleotide sequence: TGTGCCAGCAGCGTCGACAGGCCCCTTCGGGGAAACACCATATATTTT.

V gene TRBV5-1 combines with J gene TRBJ1-2; maybe TRBD1 (6 bases). CDR3 length: 15 amino acids. V shed 0 bases and J shed 8 bases, with 17 bases lying between them. From germline, CDR1 is SGHRS and CDR2 YFSETQ. This chain's CDR3 is CASSLDGGAIDGYTF. CDR3 nucleotides: TGCGCCAGCAGCTTGGATGGGGGCGCGATCGACGGCTACACCTTC.

This clone was seen a few times. V gene TRBV28 combines with J gene TRBJ2-3; D might be TRBD2 (7 bases). Trimming pared 5 bases from V and 1 base from J, leaving 22 bases between. This CDR3 is built from 18 residues. Germline V gives CDR1 MDHEN, CDR2 SYDVKM. The CDR3 loop reads CASSPVFGAGARTDTQYF. Here the CDR3 DNA reads TGTGCCAGCAGTCCCGTCTTTGGGGCGGGGGCCCGCACAGATACGCAGTATTTT.

The V and J genes are TRBV5-1 and TRBJ1-1; tentative D call: TRBD1 (6 bases). The germline CDR1 and CDR2 sequences are SGHRS and YFSETQ. V gave up 4 bases and J gave up 0 bases, with 13 bases separating them. The length of the CDR3 is 15 residues. The CDR3 is CASSIQQGMNTEAFF. CDR3 nucleotide sequence: TGCGCCAGCAGCATACAACAGGGCATGAACACTGAAGCTTTCTTT.

This chain joins TRBV9 and TRBJ2-5; the match to TRBD2 covers 7 bases. J gave up 9 bases and V 3 bases, and 11 bases lay outside the gene matches. The germline gives CDR1 SGDLS, CDR2 YYNGEE. This CDR3 region has 14 residues. CDR3 sequence: CASSDRLANPPQYF. The CDR3 coding sequence is TGTGCCAGCAGCGACCGACTAGCAAACCCCCCCCAGTACTTC.

This clone was counted once. V usage is TRBV2 and J usage is TRBJ2-2; D is unclear. The CDR3 loop spans 12 amino acids. The germline CDR1 and CDR2 sequences are SNHLY and FYNNEI. V shed 6 bases and J shed 6 bases, with 8 bases lying between them. The CDR3 sequence: CASRVLAGELFF. The CDR3 DNA sequence: TGTGCCAGCAGAGTACTCGCCGGGGAGCTGTTTTTT.

In DNA, the CDR3 is TGTGCCAGCAGCCGATCGGACAGGGGGCTAATCTACGAGCAGTACTTC. It yields the protein CASSRSDRGLIYEQYF. The chain is built from TRBV7-9 and TRBJ2-7; 11 nucleotides align to TRBD1. The length of the CDR3 is 16 residues. J gave up 3 bases and V 5 bases, and 9 bases lay outside the gene matches. Germline lookup yields CDR1 SEHNR and CDR2 FQNEAQ (reference sequence). Full variable domain (remainder filled in from reference TRBV7-9 and TRBJ2-7): DTGVSQNPRHKITKRGQNVTFRCDPISEHNRLYWYRQTLGQGPEFLTYFQNEAQLEKSRLLSDRFSAERPKGSFSTLEIQRTEQGDSAMYLCASSRSDRGLIYEQYFGPGTRLTVT.

This clone came up a few times. V is TRBV7-8 and J is TRBJ2-1; 8 nucleotides line up with TRBD1. V lost 5 bases, J lost 7 bases, and 7 bases stayed unmatched. CDR1 and CDR2 from the germline V gene are SGHVS and FQNEAQ. CDR3 size: 14 residues. CDR3 sequence reads: CASSLQGELNEQFF. For the CDR3, the DNA is TGTGCCAGCAGCCTACAGGGGGAATTGAATGAGCAGTTCTTC.

This clone turned up a few times. This chain uses TRBV19 with TRBJ1-6, with 7 nucleotides matching TRBD1. V dropped 4 bases and J dropped 4; count of bases not matched to a gene: 16. CDR1 LNHDA and CDR2 SQIVND come from the germline V gene (reference sequence). This CDR3 spans 19 amino acids. The CDR3 loop is CASSTGQTTGVQYNSPLHF. As DNA, the CDR3 is TGTGCCAGTAGTACGGGACAGACAACCGGTGTCCAGTATAATTCACCCCTCCACTTT.

This chain uses TRBV5-1 with TRBJ1-2, with D perhaps TRBD1 (6 bases). The V end was cut by 0 bases, the J end by 2 bases, with 11 bases between. CDR1 SGHRS and CDR2 YFSETQ come from the germline V gene. The CDR3 runs to 15 residues. The CDR3 spells CASSLEGHTNYGYTF. In DNA form, the CDR3 reads TGCGCCAGCAGCTTGGAGGGACATACGAACTATGGCTACACCTTC.

The rearrangement joins TRBV11-1 to TRBJ1-1; a possible D gene is TRBD1 (5 bases). CDR1 SGHAT and CDR2 FQDESV come from the germline V gene (reference sequence). There are 14 residues in the CDR3. Trimming stripped 6 bases from V and 2 bases from J, with 13 bases between. This chain's CDR3 is CASSRRQTNTEAFF. CDR3 DNA: TGTGCCAGCAGTCGCAGACAGACCAACACTGAAGCTTTCTTT.

This sequence joins TRBV2 and TRBJ1-1, with D uncertain. This CDR3 is 16 amino acids long. Germline assignment: CDR1 SNHLY and CDR2 FYNNEI. Trimming removed 7 bases at V and 0 bases at J, with 18 bases between. For the CDR3, the DNA is TGTGCCAGCACGGCGGGAATGAATCGTTTGAACACTGAAGCTTTCTTT. Translation gives CASTAGMNRLNTEAFF. Drawing the rest from reference TRBV2 and TRBJ1-1, the complete variable domain is EPEVTQTPSHQVTQMGQEVILRCVPISNHLYFYWYRQILGQKVEFLVSFYNNEISEKSEIFDDQFSVERPDGSNFTLKIRSTKLEDSAMYFCASTAGMNRLNTEAFFGQGTRLTVV.

This rearrangement joins TRBV5-6 to TRBJ2-7; 13 bases are a match to TRBD2. The CDR3 length is 19 residues. J lost 4 bases, V lost 4 bases, and 17 bases had no gene match. Germline assignment: CDR1 SGHDT and CDR2 YYEEEE. DNA of the CDR3: TGTGCCAGCAGCCCACCCCAACGGACTAGCGGGGGATACATTTACGAGCAGTACTTC. Translated, it gives CASSPPQRTSGGYIYEQYF.

The chain carries TRBV5-6 and TRBJ2-1, with 9 bases fitting TRBD2. CDR3 length equals 15 residues. CDR1 SGHDT and CDR2 YYEEEE come from the germline V gene. The V and J ends lost 1 base and 4 bases, in that order; junction bases with no gene match: 3. The CDR3, as DNA: TGTGCCAGCAGCTTGTCGGGACTAGCTTACAATGAGCAGTTCTTC. Translated: CASSLSGLAYNEQFF.

This sequence joins TRBV5-8 and TRBJ2-5; 11 positions match TRBD2. Germline loops: CDR1 SGHTS, CDR2 YDEGEE. The V segment lost 4 bases and the J segment 4 bases; nucleotides outside the gene matches: 6. This CDR3 is built from 15 residues. CDR3: CASSPGLAGPETQYF. Here the CDR3 DNA reads TGTGCCAGCAGCCCTGGACTAGCGGGTCCAGAGACCCAGTACTTC. The full variable domain, with the rest looked up from reference TRBV5-8 and TRBJ2-5, is EAGVTQSPTHLIKTRGQQATLRCSPISGHTSVYWYQQALGLGLQFLLWYDEGEERNRGNFPPRFSGRQFPNYSSELNVNALELEDSALYLCASSPGLAGPETQYFGPGTRLLVL.

This chain links TRBV5-4 with TRBJ2-7, with TRBD1 matching over 7 bases. Trimming took 5 bases from V and 3 from J; bases not matched to a gene: 8. This CDR3 is 14 amino acids long. Germline V gene sequence: CDR1 SGHNT, CDR2 YYREEE (reference sequence). CDR3 in amino acids: CASRPDRASYEQYF. The CDR3 bases are TGTGCCAGCAGGCCCGACAGGGCCAGCTACGAGCAGTACTTC.

V gene TRBV6-5 combines with J gene TRBJ1-2, with 9 positions matching TRBD1. CDR3 length: 15 amino acids. The germline gives CDR1 MNHEY, CDR2 SVGAGI. V lost 7 bases to trimming and J lost 7 bases; unmatched junction nucleotides: 13. The chain's CDR3 is CASTFPRGQGGGYTF. The CDR3 nucleotides are TGTGCCAGCACCTTCCCCAGGGGACAGGGTGGTGGCTACACCTTC.

The rearrangement joins TRBV30 to TRBJ1-1; no clear D gene. V was trimmed by 0 bases and J by 6 bases, leaving 11 bases between them. Germline V gene data show CDR1 as GTSNPN and CDR2 as SVGIG (reference sequence). This CDR3 region has 13 residues. The chain's CDR3 is CAWSVRGGAEAFF. The CDR3 DNA reads as TGTGCCTGGAGTGTACGAGGAGGCGCTGAAGCTTTCTTT. Filled out from reference TRBV30 and TRBJ1-1, the complete variable domain reads SQTIHQWPATLVQPVGSPLSLECTVEGTSNPNLYWYRQAAGRGLQLLFYSVGIGQISSEVPQNLSASRPQDRQFILSSKKLLLSDSGFYLCAWSVRGGAEAFFGQGTRLTVV.

The gene calls are TRBV20-1 and TRBJ2-2, with 8 bases aligning to TRBD2. V gave up 3 bases and J gave up 7 bases; unmatched junction bases: 7. The CDR3 extends over 14 amino acids. Germline loops: CDR1 DFQATT, CDR2 SNEGSKA (reference sequence). The CDR3 DNA reads TGCAGTGCTAGTAAAGCGGGGGTGGGCGGGGAGCTGTTTTTT. Its translation: CSASKAGVGGELFF.